What follows is one T cell receptor beta chain and its context. This entry is derived from a study of CD8 T cells in Susac syndrome. Sequencing of TCR beta was undertaken in CD8+ and CD4+ T cells derived from blood. Trimming took 6 bases from V and 8 from J, leaving 10 bases between them. This CDR3 has 12 residues. From germline, CDR1 is SNHLY and CDR2 FYNNEI. Reverse transcription of about 0.45 to 1 ug RNA was carried out with random hexamers. TCRdb recomputed calls from the immunoSEQ multiplex PCR reads with MiXCR, one row per CDR3 protein. This table holds some 180,000 distinct CDR3 sequences, roughly nine tenths found once.

V gene TRBV2 combines with J gene TRBJ1-4, with a tentative D call TRBD1 (5 bases). The sequence was obtained from a human donor with Susac syndrome. Specimen: CD4+ T cells from PBMCs. The CDR3 DNA sequence: TGTGCCAGCAGGCAGGGTGGAGAAAAACTGTTTTTT. This encodes CASRQGGEKLFF.